Below, 8 T cell receptor beta chains from the same sample are listed, as sequenced in a study of CD8 T cells in Susac syndrome. It was with random hexamers that 0.5 to 1 ug RNA was reverse transcribed. TCRdb called the immunoSEQ multiplex PCR reads again in MiXCR, with one record for every CDR3 protein. The table records more than 150,000 distinct CDR3 sequences, 95% to 96% of them present only once. Sequences were obtained from CD4+ T cells from PBMCs. These receptors were collected from a human donor with Susac syndrome.

V usage is TRBV29-1 and J usage is TRBJ2-3; TRBD2 matches 12 bases. CDR1 and CDR2 (germline): SQVTM, ANQGSEA. The J segment lost 5 bases and the V segment lost 5 bases, leaving 5 bases of the junction unmatched. CDR3 length: 14 amino acids. This chain's CDR3 is CSVSSGGAGDTQYF. The CDR3, as DNA: TGCAGCGTTTCTAGCGGGGGGGCCGGAGATACGCAGTATTTT.

This chain connects TRBV7-2 to TRBJ1-2; D is uncertain. Germline CDR1 is SGHTA and CDR2 is FQGNSA. The CDR3 is 13 residues long. The ends were cut back, 2 bases at V and 5 bases at J, with 9 bases in the middle. The CDR3 region is CASSLKGKYGYTF. Here the CDR3 DNA reads TGTGCCAGCAGCTTAAAAGGGAAGTATGGCTACACCTTC.

The rearrangement links TRBV18 to TRBJ2-5; D ambiguous. The CDR3 length is 15 residues. Looked up from germline, CDR1 is KGHSH and CDR2 is LQKENI. V was shortened by 0 bases and J by 4 bases, with 12 bases between the two germline ends. CDR3 region: CASSPPKMLGETQYF. The CDR3 nucleotides are TGTGCCAGCTCACCACCAAAAATGCTCGGAGAGACCCAGTACTTC.

The V call is TRBV29-1, the J call TRBJ2-7; TRBD2 agrees at 11 bases. V shed 7 bases and J 6 bases; nucleotides not matched to a gene: 11. Germline CDR1 reads SQVTM; CDR2 reads ANQGSEA. CDR3 length: 14 residues. In nucleotides, the CDR3 is TGCAGCGGATCGGCGTCTAGCGGGAGGCGCGAGCAGTACTTC. It encodes CSGSASSGRREQYF.

The V call is TRBV14, the J call TRBJ2-3; weak D call: TRBD1 (6 bases). The CDR3 loop spans 12 amino acids. The germline V and J ends were trimmed by 4 bases and 9 bases, with 11 bases remaining between them. The germline gives CDR1 SGHDN, CDR2 FVKESK. The CDR3 is CASSPQGGTQYF. The CDR3 DNA reads TGTGCCAGCAGCCCACAGGGTGGGACGCAGTATTTT.

This chain joins TRBV7-3 and TRBJ2-1; tentatively, D is TRBD1 or TRBD2 (5 bases each). The CDR3 runs to 15 residues. The germline CDR1 and CDR2 sequences are SGHTA and FQGTGA. V lost 1 base to trimming and J lost 7 bases, with 14 bases between them. The CDR3 spells CASSLMGPKANEQFF. CDR3 DNA: TGTGCCAGCAGCTTAATGGGACCCAAGGCAAATGAGCAGTTCTTC.

The V gene is TRBV30, the J gene TRBJ2-1; D is undetermined. The ends were cut back, 0 bases at V and 10 bases at J, with 4 bases in the middle. The CDR3 is 10 amino acids. Germline lookup yields CDR1 GTSNPN and CDR2 SVGIG (reference sequence). The DNA for the CDR3 is TGTGCCTGGAGTGTGGGCGAGCAGTTCTTC. Protein: CAWSVGEQFF.

This sequence joins TRBV30 and TRBJ2-2, with D possibly matching TRBD1 (5 bases). V gave up 2 bases and J gave up 9 bases, with 13 bases separating them. CDR1 is GTSNPN and CDR2 is SVGIG in the germline V gene (reference sequence). This CDR3 is 13 amino acids long. Written as DNA, the CDR3 is TGTGCCTGGAGTAAGGGCCCAGGGAGGGAGCTGTTTTTT. Amino acid sequence: CAWSKGPGRELFF.